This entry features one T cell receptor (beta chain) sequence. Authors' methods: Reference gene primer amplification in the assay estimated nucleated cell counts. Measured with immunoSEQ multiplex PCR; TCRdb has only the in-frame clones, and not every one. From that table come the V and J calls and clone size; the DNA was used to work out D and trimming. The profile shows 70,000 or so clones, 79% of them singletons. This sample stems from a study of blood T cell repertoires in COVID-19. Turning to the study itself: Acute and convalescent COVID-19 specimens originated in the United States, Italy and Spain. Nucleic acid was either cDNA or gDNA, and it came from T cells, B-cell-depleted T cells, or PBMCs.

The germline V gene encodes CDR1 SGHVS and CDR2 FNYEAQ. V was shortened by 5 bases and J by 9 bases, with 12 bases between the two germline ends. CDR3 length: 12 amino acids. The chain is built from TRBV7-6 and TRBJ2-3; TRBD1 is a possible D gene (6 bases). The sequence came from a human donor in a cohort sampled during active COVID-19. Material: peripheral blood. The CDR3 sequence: CASSPGTTTQYF. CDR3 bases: TGTGCCAGCAGCCCGGGGACAACCACGCAGTATTTT.